These 21 T cell receptor beta chains share one sample of origin, sequenced in a study of radiation and T cells in renal cell carcinoma (dated by TCRdb to between 2020 and 2021). The time point label of this sample denotes: baseline pretreatment blood. Sample treatment or condition, as interpreted from the label and publication: 15 Gy SBRT to primary tumor, nephrectomy 4 weeks later. The method was the immunoSEQ multiplex PCR assay. Drawn from immuneACCESS, this table holds only the in-frame rearrangements with V and J called that TCRdb kept. Clones are partly lost; checked studies trace under half to an unresolved V gene and leave the rest unexplained. For this sample the table gives about 140,000 clones, of which approximately 82% were detected only once. The leading ten clones occupy around a quarter of the sample. This specimen was blood, taken from a patient whose treatment included radiotherapy and nephrectomy. Receptor source: a woman aged 45-60 years with renal cell carcinoma.

V usage is TRBV9 and J usage is TRBJ2-2; D gene uncertain. V was cut by 4 bases and J by 6 bases, with 16 bases left in between. Germline V lookup: CDR1 SGDLS, CDR2 YYNGEE. The CDR3 spans 15 residues. CDR3 bases: TGTGCCAGCAGCCCCCACGGCCAGACGGCCGGGGAGCTGTTTTTT. It is translated as CASSPHGQTAGELFF.

The DNA of the CDR3 is TGTGCCAGCAGCGCGGGACTGGCATACTCCTACGAGCAGTACTTC. Translating gives CASSAGLAYSYEQYF. The rearrangement uses TRBV5-6 and TRBJ2-7, with D perhaps TRBD2 (6 bases). The germline V gene encodes CDR1 SGHDT and CDR2 YYEEEE. The length of the CDR3 is 15 residues. The germline V and J ends were trimmed by 4 bases and 0 bases, with 14 bases remaining between them.

The genes are TRBV5-4 and TRBJ2-1; TRBD1 matches at 8 bases. The CDR3 runs to 15 residues. Per the germline V gene, CDR1 is SGHNT and CDR2 is YYREEE (reference sequence). V shed 3 bases, J shed 2 bases, and the junction held 4 bases outside the gene matches. The CDR3 DNA sequence: TGTGCCAGCAGCTCGACAGGGGTAGCCTACAATGAGCAGTTCTTC. Translating gives CASSSTGVAYNEQFF. The full variable domain, completed using reference TRBV5-4 and TRBJ2-1, is ETGVTQSPTHLIKTRGQQVTLRCSSQSGHNTVSWYQQALGQGPQFIFQYYREEENGRGNFPPRFSGLQFPNYSSELNVNALELDDSALYLCASSSTGVAYNEQFFGPGTRLTVL.

The chain uses TRBV7-9 and TRBJ1-2; D is unresolved. The ends were cut back, 1 base at V and 6 bases at J, with 15 bases in the middle. Germline loops: CDR1 SEHNR, CDR2 FQNEAQ (reference sequence). The CDR3 extends over 15 amino acids. In DNA, the CDR3 is TGTGCCAGCAGCTTAGTGGAGTCAATTGGAGATGGCTACACCTTC. This codes for CASSLVESIGDGYTF. Based on the CDR3 plus reference TRBV7-9 and TRBJ1-2, the full variable domain is DTGVSQNPRHKITKRGQNVTFRCDPISEHNRLYWYRQTLGQGPEFLTYFQNEAQLEKSRLLSDRFSAERPKGSFSTLEIQRTEQGDSAMYLCASSLVESIGDGYTFGSGTRLTVV.

The chain joins TRBV27 to TRBJ1-5; no firm D call. From germline, CDR1 is MNHEY and CDR2 SMNVEV (reference sequence). This CDR3 is 15 amino acids long. V was trimmed by 6 bases and J by 4 bases, leaving 16 bases between them. CDR3 sequence: CASSPEERRNQPQHF. Written as DNA, the CDR3 is TGTGCCAGCAGCCCTGAGGAGCGAAGGAATCAGCCCCAGCATTTT.

The CDR3 protein is CASSLGIDYEQYF. As DNA, the CDR3 is TGTGCCAGCAGCTTAGGCATCGACTACGAGCAGTACTTC. J is TRBJ2-7 and V is TRBV7-9; D not certain. The germline V gene encodes CDR1 SEHNR and CDR2 FQNEAQ (reference sequence). This CDR3 is built from 13 residues. The germline V and J ends were trimmed by 1 base and 3 bases, with 7 bases remaining between them.

This clone was seen only a few times. The chain has TRBV7-9 and TRBJ1-2; D unresolved. V was pared by 1 base and J by 6 bases, with 9 bases between. The length of the CDR3 is 13 residues. Per germline, CDR1 SEHNR and CDR2 FQNEAQ (reference sequence). In DNA form, the CDR3 reads TGTGCCAGCAGCTTAGACGGGCTCGATGGCTACACCTTC. This sequence encodes CASSLDGLDGYTF. The full variable domain, with the rest looked up from reference TRBV7-9 and TRBJ1-2, is DTGVSQNPRHKITKRGQNVTFRCDPISEHNRLYWYRQTLGQGPEFLTYFQNEAQLEKSRLLSDRFSAERPKGSFSTLEIQRTEQGDSAMYLCASSLDGLDGYTFGSGTRLTVV.

This sequence joins TRBV4-3 and TRBJ2-7, with D maybe TRBD2 (6 bases). Germline CDR1 is LGHNA and CDR2 is YSLEER. CDR3 length: 13 residues. Between the trimmed V and J ends, which lost 4 bases and 6 bases, there was a span of 13 bases. The CDR3 nucleotides are TGCGCCAGCAGCCCAGGAGGGGCGGGCGAGCAGTACTTC. Its protein product is CASSPGGAGEQYF.

The chain couples TRBV10-3 to TRBJ2-4; no clear D gene. This CDR3 region has 16 residues. Trimming removed 2 bases at V and 0 bases at J, with 11 bases between. CDR1 and CDR2 (germline): ENHRY, SYGVKD. CDR3 residues: CAISERAALAKNIQYF. The DNA of the CDR3 is TGTGCCATCAGTGAGAGGGCTGCTCTAGCCAAAAACATTCAGTACTTC.

In this sample, this clone turned up once. The chain joins TRBV30 to TRBJ2-7; D call uncertain. CDR1 is GTSNPN and CDR2 is SVGIG in the germline V gene (reference sequence). This CDR3 is 12 amino acids long. Trimming removed 0 bases from V and 6 bases from J, with 9 bases in between. CDR3 loop: CAWSVGNIEQYF. In nucleotides, the CDR3 is TGTGCCTGGAGTGTAGGGAACATCGAGCAGTACTTC. Drawing the rest from reference TRBV30 and TRBJ2-7, the complete variable domain is SQTIHQWPATLVQPVGSPLSLECTVEGTSNPNLYWYRQAAGRGLQLLFYSVGIGQISSEVPQNLSASRPQDRQFILSSKKLLLSDSGFYLCAWSVGNIEQYFGPGTRLTVT.

V is TRBV5-1 and J is TRBJ2-7; TRBD1 matches at 8 bases. This CDR3 region has 14 residues. V lost 4 bases, J lost 3 bases, and 6 bases stayed unmatched. Germline V gene lookup returns CDR1 SGHRS and CDR2 YFSETQ. DNA for the CDR3: TGCGCCAGCAGCGAGGGGACAGGAGACTACGAGCAGTACTTC. Residues: CASSEGTGDYEQYF.

The chain combines TRBV9 with TRBJ2-1; D might be TRBD2 (5 bases). This CDR3 spans 13 amino acids. CDR1 and CDR2 from the germline V gene are SGDLS and YYNGEE. Trimming cost V 3 bases and J 7 bases, with 11 bases left between them. Here the CDR3 DNA reads TGTGCCAGCAGCGCAACGGGAAGGAATGAGCAGTTCTTC. This encodes CASSATGRNEQFF.

The CDR3 DNA follows: TGTGCCAGCAGCTATCAGGGTCTTGATGGCTACACCTTC. It codes for CASSYQGLDGYTF. V is TRBV5-4 and J is TRBJ1-2; weak D call: TRBD1 (5 bases). The germline V gene has CDR1 SGHNT and CDR2 YYREEE (reference sequence). The V end lost 3 bases, the J end lost 6 bases, and 12 bases lay between the germline ends. The CDR3 consists of 13 residues.

This clone was observed once. DNA of the CDR3: TGTGCCAGTAGTTTAAGGGGGACGGTGAACACTGAAGCTTTCTTT. Its protein product is CASSLRGTVNTEAFF. This chain connects TRBV19 to TRBJ1-1; tentatively, D is TRBD1 (6 bases). Per the germline V gene, CDR1 is LNHDA and CDR2 is SQIVND (reference sequence). The CDR3 runs to 15 residues. V lost 5 bases and J lost 0, with 13 bases in between.

The rearrangement links TRBV7-9 to TRBJ1-2; D possibly corresponds to TRBD1 (6 bases). The CDR3 length is 12 residues. CDR1 and CDR2 from the germline V gene are SEHNR and FQNEAQ (reference sequence). Trimming shortened V by 5 bases and J by 11 bases, and 15 bases separated the two germline ends. Here the CDR3 reads CASSQTLDRYTF. The CDR3 bases are TGTGCCAGCAGCCAAACCTTAGACAGGTACACCTTC.

The chain recombines TRBV5-4 with TRBJ1-5, with unresolved D. CDR3 length equals 15 residues. V gave up 1 base and J gave up 2 bases, with 10 bases separating them. The germline CDR1 and CDR2 sequences are SGHNT and YYREEE (reference sequence). DNA of the CDR3: TGTGCCAGCAGCTTGCAAGGTAGCGGCAATCAGCCCCAGCATTTT. Translated: CASSLQGSGNQPQHF.

The V and J genes are TRBV21-1 and TRBJ2-2; the DNA was not compared with TRBD1, the D call given in the table. TRBV21-1 is given as a pseudogene. This CDR3 spans 14 amino acids. This CDR3 is CASGQGLNTGELFF. The DNA for the CDR3 is TGTGCCAGTGGACAGGGCCTGAACACCGGGGAGCTGTTTTTT.

The chain carries TRBV6-5 and TRBJ1-4; TRBD1 might be the D (5 bases). V was trimmed by 7 bases and J by 10 bases, leaving 16 bases between them. Germline V gene data show CDR1 as MNHEY and CDR2 as SVGAGI. The CDR3 has 13 amino acids. The CDR3 DNA is TGTGCCAGCACCACCTCGGGGCCGGGAAAACTGTTTTTT. Its protein product is CASTTSGPGKLFF.

The chain links TRBV30 to TRBJ1-4; D might be TRBD1 (5 bases). The ends were cut back, 3 bases at V and 11 bases at J, with 13 bases in the middle. In germline, CDR1 is GTSNPN, CDR2 SVGIG (reference sequence). The CDR3 is 12 amino acids. DNA of the CDR3: TGTGCCTGGAGCGAAGGGACGGCTAAACTGTTTTTT. Its translation is CAWSEGTAKLFF.

The rearrangement uses TRBV4-2 and TRBJ2-7; 8 nucleotides match TRBD2. J lost 7 bases, V lost 0 bases, and 2 bases had no gene match. The CDR3 is 13 residues long. Germline V CDR1 and CDR2: LGHNA, YNFKEQ. The CDR3 reads CASSQETSAEQYF. Here the CDR3 DNA reads TGTGCCAGCAGCCAAGAGACTAGCGCTGAGCAGTACTTC.

This rearrangement joins TRBV6-1 to TRBJ2-7; unclear D gene. This CDR3 is 16 amino acids long. The germline V and J ends were trimmed by 2 bases and 3 bases, with 17 bases remaining between them. The V gene's germline CDR1 is MNHNS and CDR2 SASEGT. CDR3 sequence reads: CASSEISFTEYYEQYF. The CDR3 DNA follows: TGTGCCAGCAGTGAAATATCCTTCACAGAGTACTACGAGCAGTACTTC.